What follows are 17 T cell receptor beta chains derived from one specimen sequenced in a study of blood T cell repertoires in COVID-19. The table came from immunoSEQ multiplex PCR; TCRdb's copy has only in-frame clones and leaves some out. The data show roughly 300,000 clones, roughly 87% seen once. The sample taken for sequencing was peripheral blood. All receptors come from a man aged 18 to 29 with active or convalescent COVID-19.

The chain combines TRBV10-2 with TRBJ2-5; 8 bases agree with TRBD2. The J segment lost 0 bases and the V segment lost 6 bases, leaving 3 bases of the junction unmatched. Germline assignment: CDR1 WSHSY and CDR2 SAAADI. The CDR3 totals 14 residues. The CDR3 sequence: CASRQLADQETQYF. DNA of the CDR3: TGCGCCAGCAGACAACTAGCGGACCAAGAGACCCAGTACTTC.

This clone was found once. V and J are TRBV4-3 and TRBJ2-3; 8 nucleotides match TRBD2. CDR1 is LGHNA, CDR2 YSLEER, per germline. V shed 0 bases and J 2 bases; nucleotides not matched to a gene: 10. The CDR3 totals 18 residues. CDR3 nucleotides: TGCGCCAGCAGCCAAGACCCACTAGCGGCGGCCCCCACAGATACGCAGTATTTT. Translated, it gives CASSQDPLAAAPTDTQYF.

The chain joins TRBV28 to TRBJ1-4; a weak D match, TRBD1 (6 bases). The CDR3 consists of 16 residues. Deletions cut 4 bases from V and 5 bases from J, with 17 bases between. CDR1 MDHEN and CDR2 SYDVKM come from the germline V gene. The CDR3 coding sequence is TGTGCCAGCAGTTCAATAGGACAGACGGAAAATGAAAAACTGTTTTTT. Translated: CASSSIGQTENEKLFF.

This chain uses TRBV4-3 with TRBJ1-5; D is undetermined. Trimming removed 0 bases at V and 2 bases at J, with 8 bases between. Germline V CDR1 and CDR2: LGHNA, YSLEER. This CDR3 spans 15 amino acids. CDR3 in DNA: TGCGCCAGCAGCCAAGATCTATCGGGCAATCAGCCCCAGCATTTT. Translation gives CASSQDLSGNQPQHF.

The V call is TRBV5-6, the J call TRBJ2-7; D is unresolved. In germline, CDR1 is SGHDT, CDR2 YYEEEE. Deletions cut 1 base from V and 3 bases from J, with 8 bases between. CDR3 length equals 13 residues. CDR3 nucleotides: TGTGCCAGCAGCTTGACGGGTTACTACGAGCAGTACTTC. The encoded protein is CASSLTGYYEQYF.

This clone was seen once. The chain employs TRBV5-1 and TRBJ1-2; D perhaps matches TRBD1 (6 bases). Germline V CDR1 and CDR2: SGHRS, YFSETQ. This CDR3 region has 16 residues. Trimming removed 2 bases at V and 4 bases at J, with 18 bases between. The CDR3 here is CASSFYPGTWVYGYTF. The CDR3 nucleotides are TGCGCCAGCAGCTTTTACCCCGGGACATGGGTCTATGGCTACACCTTC.

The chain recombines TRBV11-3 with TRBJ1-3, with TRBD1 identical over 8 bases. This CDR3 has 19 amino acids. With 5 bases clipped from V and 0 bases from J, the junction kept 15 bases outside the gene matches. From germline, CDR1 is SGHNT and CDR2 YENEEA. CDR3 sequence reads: CASSTPIRGPLNSGNTIYF. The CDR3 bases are TGTGCCAGCAGCACGCCGATCAGGGGGCCCCTCAACTCTGGAAACACCATATATTTT.

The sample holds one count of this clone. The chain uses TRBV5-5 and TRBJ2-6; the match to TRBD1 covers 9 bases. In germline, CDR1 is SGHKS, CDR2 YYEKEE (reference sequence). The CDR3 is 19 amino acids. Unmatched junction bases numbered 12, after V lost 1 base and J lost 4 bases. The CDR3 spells CASSLFPPGQGTGANVLTF. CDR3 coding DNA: TGTGCCAGCAGCTTGTTCCCCCCGGGACAGGGCACGGGGGCCAACGTCCTGACTTTC.

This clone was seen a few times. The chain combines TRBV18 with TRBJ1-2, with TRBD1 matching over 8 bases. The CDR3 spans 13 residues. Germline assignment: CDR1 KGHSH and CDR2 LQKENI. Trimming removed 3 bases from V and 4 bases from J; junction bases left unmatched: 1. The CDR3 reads CASSPDRAYGYTF. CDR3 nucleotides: TGTGCCAGCTCACCGGACAGGGCCTATGGCTACACCTTC.

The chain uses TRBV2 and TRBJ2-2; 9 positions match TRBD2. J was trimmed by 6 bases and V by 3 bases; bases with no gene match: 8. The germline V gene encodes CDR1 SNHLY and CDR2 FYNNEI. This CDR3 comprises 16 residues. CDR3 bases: TGTGCCAGCAGTGACGGGTTGGCGGGGGGGGCCGGGGAGCTGTTTTTT. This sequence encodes CASSDGLAGGAGELFF.

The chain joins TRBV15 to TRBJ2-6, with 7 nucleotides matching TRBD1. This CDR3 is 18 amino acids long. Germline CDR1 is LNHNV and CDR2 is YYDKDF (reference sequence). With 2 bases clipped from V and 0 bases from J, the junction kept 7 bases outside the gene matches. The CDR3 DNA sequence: TGTGCCACCAGCAGAAAGCCCGGACAGGCCTCTGGGGCCAACGTCCTGACTTTC. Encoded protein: CATSRKPGQASGANVLTF. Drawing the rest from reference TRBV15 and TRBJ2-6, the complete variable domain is DAMVIQNPRYQVTQFGKPVTLSCSQTLNHNVMYWYQQKSSQAPKLLFHYYDKDFNNEADTPDNFQSRRPNTSFCFLDIRSPGLGDTAMYLCATSRKPGQASGANVLTFGAGSRLTVL.

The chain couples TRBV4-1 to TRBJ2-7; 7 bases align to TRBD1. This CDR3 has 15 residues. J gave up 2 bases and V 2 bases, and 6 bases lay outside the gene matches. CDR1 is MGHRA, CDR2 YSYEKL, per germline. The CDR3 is CASSQSRDSTYEQYF. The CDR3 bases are TGCGCCAGCAGCCAAAGCCGGGACAGCACCTACGAGCAGTACTTC.

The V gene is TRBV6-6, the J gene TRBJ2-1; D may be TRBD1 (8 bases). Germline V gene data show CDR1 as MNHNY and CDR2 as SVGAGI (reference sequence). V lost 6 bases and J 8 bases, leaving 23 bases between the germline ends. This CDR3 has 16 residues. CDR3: CASRWGGQGATDEQFF. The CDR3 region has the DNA TGTGCCAGCAGGTGGGGGGGGCAGGGGGCCACCGATGAGCAGTTCTTC.

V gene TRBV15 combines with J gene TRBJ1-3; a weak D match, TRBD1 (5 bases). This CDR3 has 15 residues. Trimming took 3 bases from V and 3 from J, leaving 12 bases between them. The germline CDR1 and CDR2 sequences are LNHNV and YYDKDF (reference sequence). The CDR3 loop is CATSRGGLGGNTIYF. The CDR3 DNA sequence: TGTGCCACCAGCAGGGGGGGACTCGGTGGAAACACCATATATTTT.

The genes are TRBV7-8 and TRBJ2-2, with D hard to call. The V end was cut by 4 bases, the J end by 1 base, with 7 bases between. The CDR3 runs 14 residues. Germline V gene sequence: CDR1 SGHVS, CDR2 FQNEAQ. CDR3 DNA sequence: TGTGCCAGCAGCTCTCCCAGGAACACCGGGGAGCTGTTTTTT. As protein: CASSSPRNTGELFF. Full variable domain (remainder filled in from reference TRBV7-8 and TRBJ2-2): GAGVSQSPRYKVAKRGQDVALRCDPISGHVSLFWYQQALGQGPEFLTYFQNEAQLDKSGLPSDRFFAERPEGSVSTLKIQRTQQEDSAVYLCASSSPRNTGELFFGEGSRLTVL.

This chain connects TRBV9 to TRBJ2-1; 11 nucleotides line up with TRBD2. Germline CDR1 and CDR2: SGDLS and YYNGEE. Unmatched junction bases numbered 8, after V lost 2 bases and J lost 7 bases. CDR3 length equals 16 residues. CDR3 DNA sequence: TGTGCCAGCAGCGTGAGGCGGCTAGCGGGGGGTAATGAGCAGTTCTTC. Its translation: CASSVRRLAGGNEQFF.

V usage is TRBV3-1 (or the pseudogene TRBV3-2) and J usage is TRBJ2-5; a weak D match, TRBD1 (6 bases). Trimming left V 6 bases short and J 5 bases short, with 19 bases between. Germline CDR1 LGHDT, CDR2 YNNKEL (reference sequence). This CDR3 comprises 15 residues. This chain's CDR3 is CASRPTGPLAETQYF. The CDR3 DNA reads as TGTGCCAGCAGACCGACAGGCCCCCTCGCGGAGACCCAGTACTTC.